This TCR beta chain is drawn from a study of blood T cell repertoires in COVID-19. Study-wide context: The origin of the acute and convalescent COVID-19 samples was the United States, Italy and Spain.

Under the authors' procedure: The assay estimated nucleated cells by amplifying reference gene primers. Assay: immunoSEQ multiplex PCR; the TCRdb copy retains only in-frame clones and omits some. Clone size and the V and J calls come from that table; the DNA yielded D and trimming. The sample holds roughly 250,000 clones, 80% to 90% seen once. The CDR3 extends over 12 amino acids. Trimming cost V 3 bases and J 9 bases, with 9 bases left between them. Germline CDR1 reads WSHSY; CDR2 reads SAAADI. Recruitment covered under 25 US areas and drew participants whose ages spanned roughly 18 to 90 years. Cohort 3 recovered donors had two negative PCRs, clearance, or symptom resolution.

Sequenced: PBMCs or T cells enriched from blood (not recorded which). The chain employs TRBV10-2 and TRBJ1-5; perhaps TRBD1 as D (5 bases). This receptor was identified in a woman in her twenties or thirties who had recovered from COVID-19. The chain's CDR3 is CASSEPQGPQHF. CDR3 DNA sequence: TGCGCCAGCAGTGAACCCCAGGGGCCCCAGCATTTT.